Listed below are T cell receptor beta chains from one sample, sequenced in a study of human T cells and chemical hapten exposure. TCRdb re-called the RACE reads with MiXCR, one entry per CDR3 protein. The sample yields around 110,000 distinct CDR3 sequences, approximately 10% seen once. Sequencing was performed on whole blood, taken in connection with sensitization to the hapten diphenylcyclopropenone (DPC). These TCRs come from a woman aged 45-65 years with alopecia areata. Some clones in this sample may be carry-over from other donors' samples. Both conserved end residues are part of each CDR3. D genes are given only for firm matches. Size is stated for part of the rows, as once, few or many counts, or as a class when the clone is expanded.

>TRBJ1-6|-|TRBV5-6|TRBD1
TGTGCCAGCAGTACCGGGACAGGATATAATTCACCCCTCCACTTT
CASSTGTGYNSPLHF
>TRBJ2-3|-|TRBV2|-
TGTGCCAGCAAACGGGAGCACGTGAGCACAGATACGCAGTATTTT
CASKREHVSTDTQYF
>TRBJ2-3|few|TRBV5-5|-
TGTGCCAGCAGCCGGCCCACAGATACGCAGTATTTT
CASSRPTDTQYF
>TRBJ1-1|-|TRBV2|-
TGTGCCAGCAGAGGTATGAACACTGAAGCTTTCTTT
CASRGMNTEAFF
>TRBJ1-5|-|TRBV7-8|-
TGTGCCAGCAGCTTTTCACAGGGCCCCAGTCAGCCCCAGCATTTT
CASSFSQGPSQPQHF
>TRBJ2-5|many|TRBV2|-
TGTGCCAGCAGTGACACGGGTTTAGCCCAGTACTTC
CASSDTGLAQYF
>TRBJ2-1|-|TRBV5-5|TRBD2
TGTGCCAGCCGCCTAGCGGGCGGCCGCTCCTACAATGAGCAGTTCTTC
CASRLAGGRSYNEQFF
>TRBJ1-2|-|TRBV20-1|TRBD1
TGCAGTGCTGGCGACAGGGCTAACTATGGCTACACCTTC
CSAGDRANYGYTF
>TRBJ1-1|few|TRBV5-6|-
TGTGCCAGCAGCTGGCCGAGCGACACTGAAGCTTTCTTT
CASSWPSDTEAFF
>TRBJ1-5|few|TRBV30|-
TGTGCCTGGAGTGAGAGTACAGCCGAGCAGCCCCAGCATTTT
CAWSESTAEQPQHF
>TRBJ1-3|-|TRBV6-5|-
TGTGCCAGCAGTTACTCCCAGTTCAGCTCTGGAAACACCATATATTTT
CASSYSQFSSGNTIYF
>TRBJ2-7|-|TRBV3-1|TRBD1
TGTGCCAGCAGCTCCCCACAGGGGACGTTCCTTTACGAGCAGTACTTC
CASSSPQGTFLYEQYF
>TRBJ1-2|many|TRBV3-1|TRBD1
TGTGCCAGCAGCCATGGGGACAGAGGACACTATGGCTACACCTTC
CASSHGDRGHYGYTF
>TRBJ1-1|many|TRBV29-1|-
TGCAGCGTATCCGCCAGGGCGGGGGCTTTCTTT
CSVSARAGAFF
>TRBJ2-1|-|TRBV20-1|-
TGCAGTGGGTGGGCCTCTGGGAAAAATGAGCAGTTCTTC
CSGWASGKNEQFF
>TRBJ1-3|-|TRBV3-1|-
TGTGCCAGCAGCCCTGGGACGGACTCTGGAAACACCATATATTTT
CASSPGTDSGNTIYF
>TRBJ2-7|-|TRBV19|-
TGTGCCAGTAACACACTAGGAGACGAGCAGTACTTC
CASNTLGDEQYF
>TRBJ1-1|few|TRBV6-2/TRBV6-3|TRBD1
TGTGCCACCGTCACAGGGGGCTTCACTGAAGCTTTCTTT
CATVTGGFTEAFF
>TRBJ1-1|-|TRBV18|TRBD1
TGTGCCAGCTCACCGGGACAGGACACTGAAGCTTTCTTT
CASSPGQDTEAFF
>TRBJ1-5|few|TRBV10-3|-
TGTGCCATCGGCTCGGAGGGAGGCAATCAGCCCCAGCATTTT
CAIGSEGGNQPQHF
>TRBJ2-4|few|TRBV28|-
TGTGCCAGCAGTTCCCCGGGCCTTCTAGCCAAAAACATTCAGTACTTC
CASSSPGLLAKNIQYF
>TRBJ2-7|few|TRBV4-2|-
TGTGCCAGCAGCCAAGAGGGGACTCTCCGGTACGAGCAGTACTTC
CASSQEGTLRYEQYF
>TRBJ2-7|few|TRBV12-3/TRBV12-4|TRBD2
TGTGCCAGCAGTTCAAGCGGGAGGGCGGGTGAGCAGTACTTC
CASSSSGRAGEQYF
>TRBJ2-1|few|TRBV20-1|-
TGCAGTGCCTACAGGGTACTCTGGGACAATGAGCAGTTCTTC
CSAYRVLWDNEQFF
>TRBJ2-1|few|TRBV11-2|TRBD2
TGTGCCAGCAGCTATACGACTAGCGGGAGATACAATGAGCAGTTCTTC
CASSYTTSGRYNEQFF
>TRBJ1-1|-|TRBV5-4|-
TGTGCCAGCAGCTTGGTCGACGCGGCTGAAGCTTTCTTT
CASSLVDAAEAFF
>TRBJ2-7|many|TRBV20-1|TRBD2
TGCAGTGCTAGAGAAGCGGGAGAGAACGAGCAGTACTTC
CSAREAGENEQYF
>TRBJ2-7|many|TRBV24-1|-
TGTGCCACCAGTGACGCACGCAGTATCTACGAGCAGTACTTC
CATSDARSIYEQYF
>TRBJ2-6|few|TRBV6-5|-
TGTGCCAGCAGTTACTCGAGGGTCTCTGGGGCCAACGTCCTGACTTTC
CASSYSRVSGANVLTF
>TRBJ2-7|few|TRBV20-1|TRBD2
TGCAGTGTCGGTCTAAGGGCAGCGGGAGGACGAGAGCAGTACTTC
CSVGLRAAGGREQYF
>TRBJ2-2|few|TRBV2|TRBD1
TGTGCCAGCAGTGAGGTGACAGGGGGAACCGGGGAGCTGTTTTTT
CASSEVTGGTGELFF
>TRBJ1-2|-|TRBV6-5|-
TGTGCCAGCAGTCCGGACAGCCTCCTTAACTATGGCTACACCTTC
CASSPDSLLNYGYTF
>TRBJ1-1|few|TRBV2|-
TGTGCCAGCACCATCCCACCGGACATGAACACTGAAGCTTTCTTT
CASTIPPDMNTEAFF
>TRBJ2-3|-|TRBV5-1|TRBD1
TGCGCCAGCAGCCAAACAGGGGAAGTAGGAGATACGCAGTATTTT
CASSQTGEVGDTQYF
>TRBJ1-6|-|TRBV4-3|TRBD1
TGCGCCAGCAGCCAAGAAGGGGGCGACTCCTATAATTCACCCCTCCACTTT
CASSQEGGDSYNSPLHF
>TRBJ2-3|few|TRBV6-5|TRBD1
TGTGCCAGCAGGAGGACAGGGGCAGATACGCAGTATTTT
CASRRTGADTQYF
>TRBJ1-5|few|TRBV20-1|-
TGCAGTGCTAGGTTAAGGGGTCAGGCCAATCAGCCCCAGCATTTT
CSARLRGQANQPQHF
>TRBJ2-2|-|TRBV20-1|-
TGCAGTGCTAGAGATCCCAATTCGGCCGGGGAGCTGTTTTTT
CSARDPNSAGELFF
>TRBJ1-4|few|TRBV3-1|-
TGTGCCAGCAGCCAACAAACAACTAATGAAAAACTGTTTTTT
CASSQQTTNEKLFF
>TRBJ2-4|few|TRBV28|-
TGTGCCAGCAGTTTAGGGGTAGCAGTAGCCAAAAACATTCAGTACTTC
CASSLGVAVAKNIQYF
>TRBJ2-3|-|TRBV7-9|-
TGTGCCAGCAGCTTAGAATCCAGCCCAGCGCAGTATTTT
CASSLESSPAQYF